These T cell receptor beta chains were read from a single sample in a study of T cell repertoires in ileal Crohn's disease. Profiled with immunoSEQ multiplex PCR; TCRdb holds only in-frame clones, not every one. The table lists around 8,600 clones, around 78% of them singletons, with 4.8% in the top ten. Sequenced sample: ileal tissue. These receptors were obtained from an adult with Crohn's disease. The conserved cysteine and the conserved F or W are not part of the CDR3 here.

j_gene: TRBJ2-3; v_gene: TRBV7-3; CDR3aa: ASSLNSGRSEDTQY
j_gene: TRBJ2-1; v_gene: TRBV29-1; CDR3aa: SVQRTSGYNEQF
j_gene: TRBJ2-1; v_gene: TRBV4-1; CDR3aa: ASSPRDTAEIYNEQF
j_gene: TRBJ2-5; v_gene: TRBV5-1; CDR3aa: ASSLEGARRETQY
j_gene: TRBJ2-7; v_gene: TRBV7-9; CDR3aa: ASSSSGTRN
j_gene: TRBJ1-2; v_gene: TRBV5-6; CDR3aa: AGKMRTGGIRDGYT
j_gene: TRBJ2-5; v_gene: TRBV30; CDR3aa: AWSVRGLAGGGTQY
j_gene: TRBJ2-7; v_gene: TRBV4-1; CDR3aa: ASSLPPEGTDPYEQY
j_gene: TRBJ2-3; v_gene: TRBV5-1; CDR3aa: ASSFKRLAGGGTDTQY
j_gene: TRBJ1-4; v_gene: TRBV11-3; CDR3aa: ASSHGEIGEKLF
j_gene: TRBJ1-2; v_gene: TRBV28; CDR3aa: ASSLWVGASNYGYT
j_gene: TRBJ2-2; v_gene: TRBV5-1; CDR3aa: ASSLVGTGSGELF
j_gene: TRBJ1-1; v_gene: TRBV30; CDR3aa: AWSVQGRNTEAF
j_gene: TRBJ2-7; v_gene: TRBV7-3; CDR3aa: ASSLMGEGPYEQY
j_gene: TRBJ2-6; v_gene: TRBV18; CDR3aa: ASSPGSGANVLT
j_gene: TRBJ1-2; v_gene: TRBV27; CDR3aa: ASSLSRTGGYT
j_gene: TRBJ2-3; v_gene: TRBV27; CDR3aa: ASSLLGSRDTQY
j_gene: TRBJ2-5; v_gene: TRBV7-8; CDR3aa: ASSSIRVKETQY
j_gene: TRBJ1-4; v_gene: TRBV5-1; CDR3aa: ASSSQVSNEKLF
j_gene: TRBJ2-1; v_gene: TRBV6-5; CDR3aa: ASSRTAGGPNEQF
j_gene: TRBJ1-1; v_gene: TRBV29-1; CDR3aa: SVELDRAGNYKWGSTEAF
j_gene: TRBJ2-2; v_gene: TRBV7-8; CDR3aa: ASRQGQPPGELF
j_gene: TRBJ2-4; v_gene: TRBV5-8; CDR3aa: ASSLRGTGSRCGKNIQY
j_gene: TRBJ2-2; v_gene: TRBV2; CDR3aa: ASSRVGTGELF
j_gene: TRBJ2-7; v_gene: TRBV9; CDR3aa: ASSVLGLAREQY
j_gene: TRBJ1-5; v_gene: TRBV6-1; CDR3aa: ASTVFNQPQH
j_gene: TRBJ2-7; v_gene: TRBV5-1; CDR3aa: ASSLVDREDEQY
j_gene: TRBJ2-3; v_gene: TRBV9; CDR3aa: ASSTGTSGRRADTQY
j_gene: TRBJ1-4; v_gene: TRBV5-8; CDR3aa: ASSLVGAGEKLF
j_gene: TRBJ1-2; v_gene: TRBV7-8; CDR3aa: ASSPGDRGRSNYGYT
j_gene: TRBJ2-7; v_gene: TRBV5-6; CDR3aa: ASSLPGQGNYEQY
j_gene: TRBJ1-2; v_gene: TRBV27; CDR3aa: ASSFRVDRFVYGYT
j_gene: TRBJ2-7; v_gene: TRBV2; CDR3aa: ASREGLAGVYEQY
j_gene: TRBJ1-5; v_gene: TRBV27; CDR3aa: ASSLGYQGAQPQH
j_gene: TRBJ2-7; v_gene: TRBV18; CDR3aa: ASSPEGGWNEQY
j_gene: TRBJ2-7; v_gene: TRBV15; CDR3aa: ATSRYRSGSSYEQY
j_gene: -; v_gene: TRBV5-1; CDR3aa: ASSLGGPRDYEQY
j_gene: TRBJ2-5; v_gene: TRBV30; CDR3aa: AWGPSAQETQY
j_gene: -; v_gene: TRBV11-2; CDR3aa: ASSLNRYEQY
j_gene: TRBJ2-2; v_gene: TRBV6-1; CDR3aa: ASKQDPNTGELF
j_gene: TRBJ2-1; v_gene: TRBV5-1; CDR3aa: ASSLGGASYNEQF
j_gene: TRBJ2-7; v_gene: TRBV9; CDR3aa: ASSVGQGAYEQY
j_gene: TRBJ2-5; v_gene: TRBV5-1; CDR3aa: ASSLEPSVKETQY
j_gene: TRBJ1-2; v_gene: TRBV5-5; CDR3aa: ASSSQDYGYT
j_gene: TRBJ1-5; v_gene: TRBV19; CDR3aa: ASTGKGYQPQH